This TCR beta chain was profiled in a study of blood T cells in healthy people across ages. Study context: Per every two T cells, about one barcoded beta molecule was captured by template switching.

The V gene end was trimmed by 0 bases and the J gene end by 4 bases; junction bases not matched to a gene: 4. Germline CDR1 and CDR2: MNHEY and SVGEGT. The CDR3 extends over 16 amino acids. Together with a sample-barcoded 5' primer, a J-beta primer mix was included in a second PCR lasting about 6 to 12 cycles. From the 5' RACE reads, TCRdb called clonotypes with MiXCR, one entry per CDR3 protein. The table lists some 900,000 distinct CDR3 sequences, 25% to 30% of them singletons. This clonotype was detected a few times. The rearrangement links TRBV6-2 or TRBV6-3 to TRBJ2-2, with 8 bases identical to TRBD1. The source of this sequence is an elderly woman in good health. What was sequenced was blood. CDR3 sequence reads: CASSYSTGTGTGELFF. The CDR3 nucleotides read TGTGCCAGCAGTTACTCGACAGGGACAGGCACCGGGGAGCTGTTTTTT.